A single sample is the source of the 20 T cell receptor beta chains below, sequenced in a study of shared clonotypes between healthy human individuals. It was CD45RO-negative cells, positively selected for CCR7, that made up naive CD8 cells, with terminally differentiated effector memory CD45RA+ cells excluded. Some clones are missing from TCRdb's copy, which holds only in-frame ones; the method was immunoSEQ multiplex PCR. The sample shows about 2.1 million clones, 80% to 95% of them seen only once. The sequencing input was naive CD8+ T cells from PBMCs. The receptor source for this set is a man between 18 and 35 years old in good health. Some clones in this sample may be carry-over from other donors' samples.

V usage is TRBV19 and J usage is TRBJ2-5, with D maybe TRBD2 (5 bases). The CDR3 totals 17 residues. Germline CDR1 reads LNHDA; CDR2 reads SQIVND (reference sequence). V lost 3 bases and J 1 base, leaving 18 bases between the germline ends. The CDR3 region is CASSMGRDIILQETQYF. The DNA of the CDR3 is TGTGCCAGTAGTATGGGTCGGGATATAATCCTCCAAGAGACCCAGTACTTC.

The CDR3 DNA is TGTGCCAGCACCCCCTCCCCGAGTCGGGTCTCTGGGGCCAACGTCCTGACTTTC. Its protein is CASTPSPSRVSGANVLTF. The V and J genes are TRBV7-9 and TRBJ2-6; D is undetermined. CDR3 length: 18 residues. The germline CDR1 and CDR2 sequences are SEHNR and FQNEAQ (reference sequence). Trimming left V 7 bases short and J 0 bases short, with 19 bases between.

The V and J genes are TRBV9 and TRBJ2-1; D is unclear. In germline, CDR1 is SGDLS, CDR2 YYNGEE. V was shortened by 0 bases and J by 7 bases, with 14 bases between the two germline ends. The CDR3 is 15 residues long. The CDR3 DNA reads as TGTGCCAGCAGCGTAGACGCTCGAACGCGGAATGAGCAGTTCTTC. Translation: CASSVDARTRNEQFF.

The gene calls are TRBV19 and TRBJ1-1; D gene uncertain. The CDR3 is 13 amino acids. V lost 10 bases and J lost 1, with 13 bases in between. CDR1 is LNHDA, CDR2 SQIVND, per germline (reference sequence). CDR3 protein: CATKGYRNTEAFF. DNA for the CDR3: TGTGCCACTAAGGGATATAGGAACACTGAAGCTTTCTTT.

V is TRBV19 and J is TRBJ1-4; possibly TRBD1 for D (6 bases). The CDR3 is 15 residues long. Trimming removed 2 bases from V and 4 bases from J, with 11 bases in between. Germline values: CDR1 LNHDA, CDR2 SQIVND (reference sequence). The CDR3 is CASSIIGGLNEKLFF. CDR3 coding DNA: TGTGCCAGTAGTATAATAGGGGGACTTAATGAAAAACTGTTTTTT.

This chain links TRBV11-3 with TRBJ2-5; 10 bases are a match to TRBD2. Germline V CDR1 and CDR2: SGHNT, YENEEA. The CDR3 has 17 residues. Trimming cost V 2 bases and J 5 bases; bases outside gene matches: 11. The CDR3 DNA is TGTGCCAGCAGCTTACACCCGATAGCGGGAGGTGGGGAGACCCAGTACTTC. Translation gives CASSLHPIAGGGETQYF. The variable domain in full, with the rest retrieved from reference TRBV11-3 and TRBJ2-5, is EAGVVQSPRYKIIEKKQPVAFWCNPISGHNTLYWYLQNLGQGPELLIRYENEEAVDDSQLPKDRFSAERLKGVDSTLKIQPAELGDSAVYLCASSLHPIAGGGETQYFGPGTRLLVL.

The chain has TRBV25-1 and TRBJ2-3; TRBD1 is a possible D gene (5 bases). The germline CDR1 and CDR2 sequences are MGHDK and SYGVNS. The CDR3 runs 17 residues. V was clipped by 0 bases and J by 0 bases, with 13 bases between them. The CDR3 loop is CASSEYLDTVSTDTQYF. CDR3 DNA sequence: TGTGCCAGCAGTGAATATTTGGACACCGTTAGCACAGATACGCAGTATTTT.

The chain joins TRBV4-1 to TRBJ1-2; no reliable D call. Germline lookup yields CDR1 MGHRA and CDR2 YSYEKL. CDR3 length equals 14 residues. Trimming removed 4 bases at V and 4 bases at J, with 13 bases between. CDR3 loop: CASSPPGIFYGYTF. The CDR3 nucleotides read TGCGCCAGCAGCCCCCCCGGGATCTTCTATGGCTACACCTTC.

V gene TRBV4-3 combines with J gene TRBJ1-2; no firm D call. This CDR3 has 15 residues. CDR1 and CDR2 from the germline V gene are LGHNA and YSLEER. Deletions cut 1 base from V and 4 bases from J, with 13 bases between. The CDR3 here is CASSQANRASYGYTF. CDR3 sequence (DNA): TGCGCCAGCAGCCAAGCAAATAGGGCGTCCTATGGCTACACCTTC.

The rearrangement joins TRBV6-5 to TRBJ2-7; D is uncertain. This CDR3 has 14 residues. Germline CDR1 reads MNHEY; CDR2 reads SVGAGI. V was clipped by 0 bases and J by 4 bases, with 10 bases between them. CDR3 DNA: TGTGCCAGCAGTTACTCGTTATCTCGGTACGAGCAGTACTTC. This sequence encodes CASSYSLSRYEQYF.

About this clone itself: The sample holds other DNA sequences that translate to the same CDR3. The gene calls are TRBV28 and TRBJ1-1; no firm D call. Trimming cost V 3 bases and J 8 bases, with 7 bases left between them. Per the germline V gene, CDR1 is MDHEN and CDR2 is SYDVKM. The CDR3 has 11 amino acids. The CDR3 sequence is CASSFGSEAFF. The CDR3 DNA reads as TGTGCCAGCAGTTTCGGGTCAGAAGCTTTCTTT.

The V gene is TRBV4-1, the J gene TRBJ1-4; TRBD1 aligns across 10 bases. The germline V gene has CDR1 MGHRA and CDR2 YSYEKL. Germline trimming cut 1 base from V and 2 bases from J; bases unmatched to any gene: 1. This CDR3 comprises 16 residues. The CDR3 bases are TGCGCCAGCAGCCAAGCGGGACAGGGGACTAATGAAAAACTGTTTTTT. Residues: CASSQAGQGTNEKLFF.

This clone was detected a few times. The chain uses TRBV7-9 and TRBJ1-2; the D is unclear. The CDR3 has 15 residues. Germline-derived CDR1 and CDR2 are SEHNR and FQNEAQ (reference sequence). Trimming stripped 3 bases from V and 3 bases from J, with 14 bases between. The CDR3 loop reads CASSFGLRWDYGYTF. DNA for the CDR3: TGTGCCAGCAGCTTTGGGCTTCGCTGGGACTATGGCTACACCTTC.

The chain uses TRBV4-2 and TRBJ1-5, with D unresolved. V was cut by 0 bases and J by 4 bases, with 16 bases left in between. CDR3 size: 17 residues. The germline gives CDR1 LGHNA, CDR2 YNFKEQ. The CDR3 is CASSQDPVAGENQPQHF. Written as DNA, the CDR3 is TGTGCCAGCAGCCAAGATCCGGTTGCAGGAGAGAATCAGCCCCAGCATTTT.

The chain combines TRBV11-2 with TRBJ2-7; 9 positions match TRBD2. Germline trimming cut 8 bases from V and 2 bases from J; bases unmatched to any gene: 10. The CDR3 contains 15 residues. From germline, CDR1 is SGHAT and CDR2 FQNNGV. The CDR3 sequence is CASLGLAGSTYEQYF. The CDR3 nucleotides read TGTGCCAGCCTTGGGCTAGCGGGATCAACCTACGAGCAGTACTTC.

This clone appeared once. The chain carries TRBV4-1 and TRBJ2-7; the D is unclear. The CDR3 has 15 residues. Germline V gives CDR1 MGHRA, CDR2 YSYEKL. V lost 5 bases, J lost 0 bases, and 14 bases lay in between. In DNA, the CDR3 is TGCGCCAGCAGCTTCCTAGGGCGGAACTCCTACGAGCAGTACTTC. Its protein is CASSFLGRNSYEQYF.

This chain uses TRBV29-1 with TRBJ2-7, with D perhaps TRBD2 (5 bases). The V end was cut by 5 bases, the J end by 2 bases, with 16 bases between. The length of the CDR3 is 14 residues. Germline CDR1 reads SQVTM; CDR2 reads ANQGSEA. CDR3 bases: TGCAGCGTTCTCGCGGGCCGGGTTACCTACGAGCAGTACTTC. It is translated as CSVLAGRVTYEQYF.

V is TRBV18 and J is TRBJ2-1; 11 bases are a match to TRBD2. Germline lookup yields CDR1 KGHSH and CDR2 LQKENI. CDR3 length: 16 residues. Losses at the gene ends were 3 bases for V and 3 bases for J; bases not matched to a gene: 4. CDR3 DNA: TGTGCCAGCTCACCGGGACTAGCGGTGAACTACAATGAGCAGTTCTTC. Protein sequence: CASSPGLAVNYNEQFF.

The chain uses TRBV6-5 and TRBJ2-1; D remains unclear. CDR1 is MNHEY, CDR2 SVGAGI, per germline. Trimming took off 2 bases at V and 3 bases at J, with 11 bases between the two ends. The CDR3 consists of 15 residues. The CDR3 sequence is CASSYLGTSYNEQFF. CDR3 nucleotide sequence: TGTGCCAGCAGTTACCTGGGAACAAGCTACAATGAGCAGTTCTTC.

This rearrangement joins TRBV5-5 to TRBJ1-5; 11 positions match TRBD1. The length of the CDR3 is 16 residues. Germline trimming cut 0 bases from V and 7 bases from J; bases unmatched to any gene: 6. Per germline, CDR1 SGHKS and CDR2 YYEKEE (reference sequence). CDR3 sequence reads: CASSLDGTGGMQPQHF. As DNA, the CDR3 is TGTGCCAGCAGCTTGGACGGGACAGGGGGTATGCAGCCCCAGCATTTT. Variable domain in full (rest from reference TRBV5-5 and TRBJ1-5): DAGVTQSPTHLIKTRGQQVTLRCSPISGHKSVSWYQQVLGQGPQFIFQYYEKEERGRGNFPDRFSARQFPNYSSELNVNALLLGDSALYLCASSLDGTGGMQPQHFGDGTRLSIL.